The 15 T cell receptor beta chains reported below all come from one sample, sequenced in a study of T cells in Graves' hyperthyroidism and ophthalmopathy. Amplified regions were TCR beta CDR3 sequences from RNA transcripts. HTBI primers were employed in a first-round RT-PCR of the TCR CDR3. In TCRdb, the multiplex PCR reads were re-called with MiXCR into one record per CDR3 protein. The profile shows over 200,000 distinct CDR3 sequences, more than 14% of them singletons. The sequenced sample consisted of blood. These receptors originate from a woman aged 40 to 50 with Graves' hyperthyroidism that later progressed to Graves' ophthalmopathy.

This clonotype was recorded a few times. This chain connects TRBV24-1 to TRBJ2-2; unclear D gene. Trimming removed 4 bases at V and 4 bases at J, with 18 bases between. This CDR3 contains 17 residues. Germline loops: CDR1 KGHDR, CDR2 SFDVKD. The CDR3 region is CATSERAPVRATGELFF. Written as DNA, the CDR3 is TGTGCCACCAGTGAGCGCGCCCCGGTAAGGGCCACCGGGGAGCTGTTTTTT.

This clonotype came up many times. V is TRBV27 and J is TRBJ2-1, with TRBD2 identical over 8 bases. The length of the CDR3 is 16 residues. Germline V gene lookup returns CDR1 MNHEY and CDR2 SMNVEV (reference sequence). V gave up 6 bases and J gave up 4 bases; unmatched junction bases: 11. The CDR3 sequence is CASSPNSGRGYNEQFF. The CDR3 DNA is TGTGCCAGCAGCCCCAACAGCGGGAGAGGTTACAATGAGCAGTTCTTC.

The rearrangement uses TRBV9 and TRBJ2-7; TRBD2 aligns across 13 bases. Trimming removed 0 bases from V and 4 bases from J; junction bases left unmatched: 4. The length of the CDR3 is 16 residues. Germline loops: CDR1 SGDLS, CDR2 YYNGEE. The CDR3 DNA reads TGTGCCAGCAGCGTAGGGACTAGCGGGAGTTTTTACGAGCAGTACTTC. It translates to CASSVGTSGSFYEQYF.

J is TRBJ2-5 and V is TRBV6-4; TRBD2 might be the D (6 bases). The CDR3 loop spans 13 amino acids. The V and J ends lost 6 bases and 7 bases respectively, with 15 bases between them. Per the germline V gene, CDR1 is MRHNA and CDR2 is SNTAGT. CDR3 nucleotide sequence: TGTGCCAGCAGCCGCGACGGGGGAGGGACCCAGTACTTC. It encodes CASSRDGGGTQYF.

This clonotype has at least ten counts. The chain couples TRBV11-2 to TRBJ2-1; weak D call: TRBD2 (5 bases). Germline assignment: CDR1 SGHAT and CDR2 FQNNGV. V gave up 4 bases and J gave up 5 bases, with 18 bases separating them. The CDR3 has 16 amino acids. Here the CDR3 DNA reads TGTGCCAGCAGCTACATCGCGGGTCAGCCGAACAATGAGCAGTTCTTC. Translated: CASSYIAGQPNNEQFF.

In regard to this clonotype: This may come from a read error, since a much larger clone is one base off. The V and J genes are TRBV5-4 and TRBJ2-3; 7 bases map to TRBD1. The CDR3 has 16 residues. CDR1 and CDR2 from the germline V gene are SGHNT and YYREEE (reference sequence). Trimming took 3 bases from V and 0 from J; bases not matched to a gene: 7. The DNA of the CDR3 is TGTGCCAGCAGCTCGGACAGGTCCTCTAGCACAGATACGCAGTATTTT. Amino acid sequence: CASSSDRSSSTDTQYF.

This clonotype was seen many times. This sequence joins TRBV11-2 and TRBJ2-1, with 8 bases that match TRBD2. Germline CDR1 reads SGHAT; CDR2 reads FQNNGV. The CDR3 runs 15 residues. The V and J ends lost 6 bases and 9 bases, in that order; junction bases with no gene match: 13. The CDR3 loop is CASRPVPGLGFEQFF. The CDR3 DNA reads TGTGCCAGCAGACCAGTACCGGGACTAGGTTTTGAGCAGTTCTTC.

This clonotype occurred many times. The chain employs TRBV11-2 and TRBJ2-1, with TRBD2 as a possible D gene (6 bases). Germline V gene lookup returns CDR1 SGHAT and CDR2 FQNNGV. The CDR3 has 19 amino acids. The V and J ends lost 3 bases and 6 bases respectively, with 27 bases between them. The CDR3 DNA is TGTGCCAGCAGCTTGTTGGCGGGATCGGCGATATCGGGGGTCAATGAGCAGTTCTTC. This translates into CASSLLAGSAISGVNEQFF.

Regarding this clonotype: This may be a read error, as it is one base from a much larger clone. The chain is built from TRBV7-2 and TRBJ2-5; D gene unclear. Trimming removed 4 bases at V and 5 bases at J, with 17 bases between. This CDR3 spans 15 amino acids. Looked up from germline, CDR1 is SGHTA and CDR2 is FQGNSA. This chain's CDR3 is CASSCQSPPWETQYF. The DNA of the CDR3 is TGTGCCAGCAGCTGCCAGTCCCCGCCGTGGGAGACCCAGTACTTC.

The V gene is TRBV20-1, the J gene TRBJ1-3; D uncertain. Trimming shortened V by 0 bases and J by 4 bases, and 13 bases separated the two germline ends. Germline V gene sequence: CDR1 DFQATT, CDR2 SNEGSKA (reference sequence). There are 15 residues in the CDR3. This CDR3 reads CSARDYLRTGNTIYF. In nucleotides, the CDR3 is TGCAGTGCTAGAGACTACCTTAGAACCGGAAACACCATATATTTT.

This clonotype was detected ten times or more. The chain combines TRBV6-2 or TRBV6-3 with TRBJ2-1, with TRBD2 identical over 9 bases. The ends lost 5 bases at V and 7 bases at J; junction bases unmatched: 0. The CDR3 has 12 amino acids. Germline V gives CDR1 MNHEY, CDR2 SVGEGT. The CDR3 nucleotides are TGTGCCAGCAGTAGCGGGAGGAATGAGCAGTTCTTC. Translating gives CASSSGRNEQFF.

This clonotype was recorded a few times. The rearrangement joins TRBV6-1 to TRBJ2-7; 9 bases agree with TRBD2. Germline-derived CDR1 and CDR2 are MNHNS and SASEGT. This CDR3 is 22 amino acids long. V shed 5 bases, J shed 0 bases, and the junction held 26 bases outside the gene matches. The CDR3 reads CASSHPQGRGKLVAGVSYEQYF. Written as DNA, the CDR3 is TGTGCCAGCAGTCATCCACAGGGACGCGGAAAGTTAGTAGCGGGAGTCTCCTACGAGCAGTACTTC.

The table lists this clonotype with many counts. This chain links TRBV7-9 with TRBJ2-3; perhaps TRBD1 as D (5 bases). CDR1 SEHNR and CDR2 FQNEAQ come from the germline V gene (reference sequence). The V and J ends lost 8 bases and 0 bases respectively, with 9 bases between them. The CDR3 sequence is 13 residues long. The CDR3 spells CASPRESTDTQYF. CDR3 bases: TGTGCCAGCCCCAGGGAAAGCACAGATACGCAGTATTTT.

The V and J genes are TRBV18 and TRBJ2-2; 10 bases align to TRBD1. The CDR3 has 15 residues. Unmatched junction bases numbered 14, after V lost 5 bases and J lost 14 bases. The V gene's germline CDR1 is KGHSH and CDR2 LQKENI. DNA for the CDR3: TGTGCCAGCTCAGCGGGACAGGGGAACACCGGGCATCTGTTTTTT. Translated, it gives CASSAGQGNTGHLFF.

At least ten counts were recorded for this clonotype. This chain's CDR3 is CASSNGLAPYQETQYF. For the CDR3, the DNA is TGCGCCAGCAGCAACGGACTAGCCCCGTACCAAGAGACCCAGTACTTC. The genes are TRBV5-1 and TRBJ2-5; 8 positions match TRBD2. CDR3 length: 16 residues. J gave up 0 bases and V 4 bases, and 8 bases lay outside the gene matches. Germline loops: CDR1 SGHRS, CDR2 YFSETQ.